Presented here are 27 T cell receptor beta chains from one specimen sequenced in a study of human T cells and chemical hapten exposure. TCRdb redid the calling of the RACE reads with MiXCR, one entry per CDR3 protein. This sample has roughly 380,000 distinct CDR3 sequences, with 5.1% found just once. Specified time point: pre-sensitization, week 0. Treatment: therapeutic diphenylcyclopropenone sensitization with weekly scalp DPC. Sequencing was performed on whole blood, taken in connection with sensitization to the hapten diphenylcyclopropenone (DPC). The receptors originated from a woman aged 45 to 65 with alopecia areata. Some clones in this sample may be carry-over from other donors' samples.

This clonotype was detected only a few times. This CDR3 reads CSARAGLAAETQYF. The DNA for the CDR3 is TGCAGTGCTAGAGCGGGACTAGCGGCAGAGACCCAGTACTTC. The V call is TRBV20-1, the J call TRBJ2-5; 11 nucleotides match TRBD2. The CDR3 spans 14 residues. V gave up 1 base and J gave up 4 bases; unmatched junction bases: 2. Germline V CDR1 and CDR2: DFQATT, SNEGSKA (reference sequence).

CDR3 nucleotide sequence: TGCGCCAGCAGCTTGGAGGGGGCCCTCGGGTCCACCCTCCACTTT. Protein product: CASSLEGALGSTLHF. The V call is TRBV5-1, the J call TRBJ1-6, with 7 nucleotides matching TRBD1. Germline trimming cut 0 bases from V and 14 bases from J; bases unmatched to any gene: 11. Germline V lookup: CDR1 SGHRS, CDR2 YFSETQ. This CDR3 is 15 amino acids long.

Ten or more counts support this clonotype. The chain uses TRBV6-6 and TRBJ2-2; 8 positions match TRBD1. Germline lookup yields CDR1 MNHNY and CDR2 SVGAGI (reference sequence). Losses at the gene ends were 7 bases for V and 5 bases for J; bases not matched to a gene: 6. This CDR3 is built from 14 residues. This CDR3 is CASTDTGGTGELFF. The CDR3 nucleotides read TGTGCCAGCACCGATACAGGGGGAACCGGGGAGCTGTTTTTT.

This clonotype was seen a handful of times. One end of the junction fails to match germline, which may point to a read error. The chain carries TRBV10-3 and TRBJ2-2, with 8 bases matching TRBD1. CDR1 is ENHRY and CDR2 is SYGVKD in the germline V gene. The CDR3 consists of 15 residues. The CDR3 nucleotides read TGTGCCATCAGCTCGGACAGGGAAAACATCGGGGAGCTGTTTTTT. Amino acid sequence: CAISSDRENIGELFF.

Ten or more counts support this clonotype. This chain connects TRBV19 to TRBJ2-6, with D hard to call. Per the germline V gene, CDR1 is LNHDA and CDR2 is SQIVND (reference sequence). The CDR3 is made up of 20 amino acids. The V and J ends lost 0 bases and 1 base respectively, with 19 bases between them. The CDR3 loop is CASSIDRSGTARSGANVLTF. The CDR3 nucleotides are TGTGCCAGTAGTATAGATCGGTCGGGTACGGCGAGGTCTGGGGCCAACGTCCTGACTTTC.

This clonotype has a handful of counts. This sequence joins TRBV5-1 and TRBJ2-5; 7 nucleotides align to TRBD1. There are 13 residues in the CDR3. The germline CDR1 and CDR2 sequences are SGHRS and YFSETQ. Germline trimming cut 4 bases from V and 3 bases from J; bases unmatched to any gene: 3. The CDR3 nucleotides read TGCGCCAGCAGCGCCCAGGGGGAAGAGACCCAGTACTTC. Amino acid sequence: CASSAQGEETQYF. Drawing the rest from reference TRBV5-1 and TRBJ2-5, the complete variable domain is KAGVTQTPRYLIKTRGQQVTLSCSPISGHRSVSWYQQTPGQGLQFLFEYFSETQRNKGNFPGRFSGRQFSNSRSEMNVSTLELGDSALYLCASSAQGEETQYFGPGTRLLVL.

The chain has TRBV7-2 and TRBJ2-7, with 7 bases matching TRBD2. Germline V gene sequence: CDR1 SGHTA, CDR2 FQGNSA. Unmatched junction bases numbered 8, after V lost 6 bases and J lost 0 bases. The CDR3 is 15 residues long. Here the CDR3 reads CASSTLASSSYEQYF. The CDR3 DNA is TGTGCCAGCAGTACACTAGCGTCGTCCTCCTACGAGCAGTACTTC.

Many counts were recorded for this clonotype. The genes are TRBV20-1 and TRBJ2-3, with 11 bases fitting TRBD2. Germline V lookup: CDR1 DFQATT, CDR2 SNEGSKA (reference sequence). V shed 4 bases and J 3 bases; nucleotides not matched to a gene: 3. CDR3 length: 14 residues. The CDR3 is CSATRTSGTDTQYF. In DNA form, the CDR3 reads TGCAGTGCTACCCGGACTAGCGGGACAGATACGCAGTATTTT.

This clonotype has only a few counts. The chain has TRBV12-3 or TRBV12-4 and TRBJ1-6; D unresolved. V lost 5 bases and J 7 bases, leaving 9 bases between the germline ends. There are 13 residues in the CDR3. The CDR3 nucleotides read TGTGCCAGCAGTGACCTGGGGAATTCACCCCTCCACTTT. Amino acid sequence: CASSDLGNSPLHF.

In this sample, this clonotype turned up many times. The chain uses TRBV5-1 and TRBJ2-1; 10 positions agree with TRBD1. The V gene end was trimmed by 0 bases and the J gene end by 9 bases; junction bases not matched to a gene: 6. This CDR3 has 15 amino acids. Germline V gives CDR1 SGHRS, CDR2 YFSETQ. CDR3 amino acids: CASSLAETGGGEQFF. The CDR3 DNA reads as TGCGCCAGCAGCTTGGCCGAGACAGGGGGCGGTGAGCAGTTCTTC.

This clonotype was recorded many times. This chain uses TRBV4-2 with TRBJ2-7; D gene unclear. Trimming pared 4 bases from V and 1 base from J, leaving 14 bases between. This CDR3 comprises 15 residues. Germline loops: CDR1 LGHNA, CDR2 YNFKEQ. CDR3 coding DNA: TGTGCCAGCAGCCCGTCTGCCGGTCAATCCTACGAGCAGTACTTC. Translation gives CASSPSAGQSYEQYF.

This clonotype has more than one count but fewer than ten. This chain's CDR3 is CASSQDWVQGGRSEAFF. CDR3 nucleotides: TGTGCCAGCAGCCAAGATTGGGTACAAGGGGGCAGATCTGAAGCTTTCTTT. This chain connects TRBV3-1 to TRBJ1-1, with 7 bases fitting TRBD1. V lost 0 bases to trimming and J lost 6 bases; unmatched junction nucleotides: 13. The germline CDR1 and CDR2 sequences are LGHDT and YNNKEL (reference sequence). This CDR3 spans 17 amino acids.

This clonotype has a count of ten or more. The V call is TRBV5-6, the J call TRBJ1-2; D is possibly TRBD1 (5 bases). CDR3 length equals 16 residues. V lost 4 bases and J lost 0, with 16 bases in between. Germline V gives CDR1 SGHDT, CDR2 YYEEEE. In DNA, the CDR3 is TGTGCCAGCAGCCTTGACAGATTTCATTCTAACTATGGCTACACCTTC. Translation: CASSLDRFHSNYGYTF.

This chain links TRBV13 with TRBJ2-2; 8 positions match TRBD1. Per the germline V gene, CDR1 is PRHDT and CDR2 is FYEKMQ (reference sequence). V shed 4 bases, J shed 3 bases, and the junction held 4 bases outside the gene matches. The CDR3 is 15 amino acids. CDR3 sequence: CASSSRTGYTGELFF. CDR3 DNA sequence: TGTGCCAGCAGCTCCCGGACAGGGTACACCGGGGAGCTGTTTTTT.

In its sample, this clonotype was seen a few times. The J gene is TRBJ2-1, the V gene TRBV3-1; possibly TRBD2 for D (6 bases). From germline, CDR1 is LGHDT and CDR2 YNNKEL (reference sequence). Trimming shortened V by 1 base and J by 4 bases, and 14 bases separated the two germline ends. CDR3 size: 16 residues. In DNA, the CDR3 is TGTGCCAGCAGCCAAGCGCCGCGACTAGAGTACAATGAGCAGTTCTTC. Translating it yields CASSQAPRLEYNEQFF.

The chain couples TRBV28 to TRBJ2-1; weak D call: TRBD1 (6 bases). The CDR3 extends over 15 amino acids. V shed 5 bases and J shed 0 bases, with 11 bases lying between them. Germline CDR1 reads MDHEN; CDR2 reads SYDVKM. CDR3 DNA sequence: TGTGCCAGCAGTCACAGGGATAGCTCCTACAATGAGCAGTTCTTC. Amino acid sequence: CASSHRDSSYNEQFF.

The table lists this clonotype with a few counts. The rearrangement joins TRBV29-1 to TRBJ1-4; D ambiguous. V dropped 6 bases and J dropped 5 bases, with 13 bases sitting between them. Germline assignment: CDR1 SQVTM and CDR2 ANQGSEA. The CDR3 length is 13 residues. The CDR3 region is CSVARLRNEKLFF. Written as DNA, the CDR3 is TGCAGCGTCGCTCGACTGAGGAATGAAAAACTGTTTTTT.

The table lists this clonotype with many counts. The chain combines TRBV9 with TRBJ1-3, with a weak D call TRBD1 (5 bases). CDR1 is SGDLS and CDR2 is YYNGEE in the germline V gene. The V gene lost 4 bases and the J gene lost 2 bases, with 10 bases spanning the gap. The CDR3 has 14 amino acids. The CDR3 bases are TGTGCCAGCAGCTCCGGGGACCCTGGAAACACCATATATTTT. It specifies CASSSGDPGNTIYF.

This clonotype was seen ten or more times. The chain is built from TRBV2 and TRBJ1-1, with TRBD1 as a possible D gene (6 bases). V was pared by 7 bases and J by 11 bases, with 23 bases between. Germline CDR1 SNHLY, CDR2 FYNNEI. The CDR3 loop spans 14 amino acids. The chain's CDR3 is CASTIRGGMSEAFF. CDR3 DNA: TGTGCCAGCACTATCAGGGGAGGGATGAGCGAGGCTTTCTTT.

The genes are TRBV7-9 and TRBJ1-1; D remains ambiguous. Trimming removed 4 bases at V and 11 bases at J, with 11 bases between. In germline, CDR1 is SEHNR, CDR2 FQNEAQ (reference sequence). CDR3 size: 11 residues. CDR3 amino acids: CASSSVPRAFF. The CDR3 nucleotides read TGTGCCAGCAGCTCCGTCCCAAGGGCTTTCTTT.

The genes are TRBV7-9 and TRBJ2-1, with TRBD2 matching over 11 bases. CDR3 size: 15 residues. Germline CDR1 reads SEHNR; CDR2 reads FQNEAQ (reference sequence). Germline trimming cut 5 bases from V and 4 bases from J; bases unmatched to any gene: 4. CDR3 DNA: TGTGCCAGCAGCAGAACTAGCGGGGGATACAATGAGCAGTTCTTC. Amino acid sequence: CASSRTSGGYNEQFF.

Here the CDR3 reads CSASYRAGEQYF. The CDR3 nucleotides read TGCAGTGCTTCTTACAGGGCGGGGGAGCAGTACTTC. The V and J genes are TRBV20-1 and TRBJ2-7; D tentatively fits TRBD1 or TRBD2 (6 bases each). V lost 5 bases, J lost 7 bases, and 15 bases lay in between. CDR1 is DFQATT and CDR2 is SNEGSKA in the germline V gene (reference sequence). The CDR3 consists of 12 residues.

This clonotype was recorded many times. The gene calls are TRBV5-1 and TRBJ1-6, with D unclear. This CDR3 has 15 amino acids. The V end lost 0 bases, the J end lost 6 bases, and 10 bases lay between the germline ends. Germline CDR1 is SGHRS and CDR2 is YFSETQ. The CDR3 nucleotides are TGCGCCAGCAGCTTGGGTAGGCAGCTTAATTCACCCCTCCACTTT. It encodes CASSLGRQLNSPLHF.

This clonotype was observed many times. The rearrangement links TRBV12-3 or TRBV12-4 to TRBJ1-1; D is ambiguous. With 5 bases removed from V and 10 bases from J, the gap between germline ends came to 11 bases. The CDR3 is 11 amino acids. The CDR3 coding sequence is TGTGCCAGCAGTGACCGGGCCGGAGCTTTCTTT. Its protein product is CASSDRAGAFF.

This clonotype showed up many times. The V and J genes are TRBV5-6 and TRBJ2-7; D is tentatively TRBD1 or TRBD2 (5 bases each). V was trimmed by 3 bases and J by 5 bases, leaving 12 bases between them. Germline CDR1 SGHDT, CDR2 YYEEEE. The length of the CDR3 is 13 residues. The CDR3 nucleotides read TGTGCCAGCAGCTGGGGGTTTGGGAACGAGCAGTACTTC. It is translated as CASSWGFGNEQYF. Supplemented by reference TRBV5-6 and TRBJ2-7, the full variable domain reads DAGVTQSPTHLIKTRGQQVTLRCSPKSGHDTVSWYQQALGQGPQFIFQYYEEEERQRGNFPDRFSGHQFPNYSSELNVNALLLGDSALYLCASSWGFGNEQYFGPGTRLTVT.

This clonotype has ten or more counts. The chain has TRBV25-1 and TRBJ2-7; tentative D call: TRBD1 (5 bases). The CDR3 runs to 14 residues. The V and J ends lost 5 bases and 1 base respectively, with 12 bases between them. CDR1 is MGHDK and CDR2 is SYGVNS in the germline V gene. CDR3 sequence: CASSLGQRSYEQYF. The CDR3 region has the DNA TGTGCCAGCAGTCTCGGACAACGGTCCTACGAGCAGTACTTC.

This clonotype was detected ten times or more. The V and J genes are TRBV5-1 and TRBJ1-6, with no clear D. V was pared by 4 bases and J by 7 bases, with 18 bases between. Germline lookup yields CDR1 SGHRS and CDR2 YFSETQ. The CDR3 totals 16 residues. CDR3 in DNA: TGCGCCAGCAGCCCCCTCTCGCAGGAGACAAATTCACCCCTCCACTTT. Protein: CASSPLSQETNSPLHF. Full variable domain (remainder filled in from reference TRBV5-1 and TRBJ1-6): KAGVTQTPRYLIKTRGQQVTLSCSPISGHRSVSWYQQTPGQGLQFLFEYFSETQRNKGNFPGRFSGRQFSNSRSEMNVSTLELGDSALYLCASSPLSQETNSPLHFGNGTRLTVT.